These T cell receptor beta chains were read from a single sample in a study of blood T cell repertoires in COVID-19. Profiled with immunoSEQ multiplex PCR; TCRdb holds only in-frame clones, not every one. The sample has some 140,000 clones, 65% to 80% seen once; the top ten hold approximately 3.6%. Specimen: peripheral blood. The receptors originated from a man aged 55 to 70 with acute or convalescent COVID-19. CDR3s include the opening cysteine and the closing phenylalanine or tryptophan. Each record gives: V gene, clone size, J gene, D gene, CDR3 protein, CDR3 DNA. The D gene is left open where the match is weak. Rows may omit the clone size; those that give it use once, few, many or a size class.

v_gene: TRBV2; abundance: .; j_gene: TRBJ2-1; d_gene: .; CDR3aa: CASNQGLYNEQFF; CDR3nt: TGTGCCAGCAACCAGGGCTTGTACAATGAGCAGTTCTTC
v_gene: TRBV7-8; abundance: .; j_gene: TRBJ1-1; d_gene: .; CDR3aa: CASSLVVSAGMNTEAFF; CDR3nt: TGTGCCAGCAGCTTAGTTGTGTCGGCAGGGATGAACACTGAAGCTTTCTTT
v_gene: TRBV28; abundance: .; j_gene: TRBJ1-2; d_gene: TRBD1; CDR3aa: CASSLWTGGYGYTF; CDR3nt: TGTGCCAGCAGTTTATGGACAGGGGGCTATGGCTACACCTTC
v_gene: TRBV2; abundance: .; j_gene: TRBJ1-4; d_gene: TRBD1; CDR3aa: CASSKLGGSDEKLFF; CDR3nt: TGTGCCAGCAGTAAACTAGGGGGCTCGGATGAAAAACTGTTTTTT
v_gene: TRBV3-1/TRBV3-2; abundance: few; j_gene: TRBJ1-3; d_gene: TRBD1; CDR3aa: CASSHTSTGYSGNTIYF; CDR3nt: TGTGCCAGCAGCCACACTTCGACAGGGTACTCTGGAAACACCATATATTTT
v_gene: TRBV11-2; abundance: .; j_gene: TRBJ2-2; d_gene: TRBD1; CDR3aa: CASSLAIWDRGTGELFF; CDR3nt: TGTGCCAGCAGCTTAGCCATCTGGGACAGGGGCACCGGGGAGCTGTTTTTT
v_gene: TRBV3-1/TRBV3-2; abundance: .; j_gene: TRBJ2-4; d_gene: .; CDR3aa: CASSQDLAGDHNAAKNIQYF; CDR3nt: TGTGCCAGCAGCCAAGACTTAGCAGGGGATCACAACGCAGCCAAAAACATTCAGTACTTC
v_gene: TRBV4-1; abundance: few; j_gene: TRBJ2-7; d_gene: TRBD2; CDR3aa: CASSPVPLSTSGRAYEQYF; CDR3nt: TGCGCCAGCAGCCCGGTACCCCTCTCCACTAGCGGGAGGGCTTACGAGCAGTACTTC
v_gene: TRBV10-3; abundance: .; j_gene: TRBJ1-1; d_gene: TRBD1; CDR3aa: CAIRTGERTEAFF; CDR3nt: TGTGCCATCAGGACAGGGGAAAGGACTGAAGCTTTCTTT
v_gene: TRBV5-1; abundance: .; j_gene: TRBJ1-2; d_gene: .; CDR3aa: CASSLAGQGFGYTF; CDR3nt: TGCGCCAGCAGCTTGGCCGGGCAGGGGTTTGGCTACACCTTC
v_gene: TRBV28; abundance: .; j_gene: TRBJ1-6; d_gene: TRBD1; CDR3aa: CASRPTGGSSPLHF; CDR3nt: TGTGCCAGCAGACCAACAGGGGGCAGTTCACCCCTCCACTTT
v_gene: TRBV28; abundance: .; j_gene: TRBJ2-4; d_gene: .; CDR3aa: CASSFVPQRGDIQYF; CDR3nt: TGTGCCAGCAGTTTCGTTCCCCAACGAGGAGACATTCAGTACTTC
v_gene: TRBV5-5; abundance: .; j_gene: TRBJ1-4; d_gene: TRBD1; CDR3aa: CASSWTGGGEKLFF; CDR3nt: TGTGCCAGCAGCTGGACAGGGGGAGGGGAAAAACTGTTTTTT
v_gene: TRBV29-1; abundance: .; j_gene: TRBJ2-7; d_gene: .; CDR3aa: CSVASRGSSYEQYF; CDR3nt: TGCAGCGTTGCTTCTCGAGGGAGCTCCTACGAGCAGTACTTC
v_gene: TRBV5-1; abundance: .; j_gene: TRBJ2-7; d_gene: TRBD2; CDR3aa: CASSYLAGGDEQYF; CDR3nt: TGCGCCAGCAGCTATCTAGCGGGGGGTGACGAGCAGTACTTC
v_gene: TRBV7-9; abundance: .; j_gene: TRBJ2-5; d_gene: .; CDR3aa: CASSQAGSGETQYF; CDR3nt: TGTGCCAGCAGCCAGGCAGGGTCGGGAGAGACCCAGTACTTC
v_gene: TRBV18; abundance: .; j_gene: TRBJ2-5; d_gene: TRBD1; CDR3aa: CASSPITGERETQYF; CDR3nt: TGTGCCAGCTCACCCATCACAGGGGAAAGGGAGACCCAGTACTTC